A selection of T cell receptor beta chains follows, all from one sample in a study of control samples from healthy donors and cancer patients. Profiling relied on immunoSEQ multiplex PCR, and the TCRdb table lists in-frame clones only, not all of them. This sample has 130,000 or so clones, with approximately 92% found just once. Input material: blood. These receptors were obtained from a man aged 18 to 29 in good health. The CDR3 runs from the conserved cysteine through the conserved F or W. The D gene is left open where the match is weak. Expanded clones are given a class, and other clones once, few, many or no size at all.

15	TRBV6-6	once	TRBD2	TRBJ2-7	TGTGCCAGCAGTCAAATACCGGGGGGTGCCTACGAGCAGTACTTC	CASSQIPGGAYEQYF
13	TRBV12-3/TRBV12-4	.	.	TRBJ1-1	TGTGCCAGTGTACTAGGGGTGTACACTGAAGCTTTCTTT	CASVLGVYTEAFF
15	TRBV2	once	.	TRBJ1-6	TGTGCCAGCCAGAGAGAAGGTTTGCGTGATTCACCCCTCCACTTT	CASQREGLRDSPLHF
19	TRBV27	once	TRBD1	TRBJ1-5	TGTGCCAGCAGTTTATCTCACTACAGGACAGGGTCAAACAATCAGCCCCAGCATTTT	CASSLSHYRTGSNNQPQHF
14	TRBV2	.	.	TRBJ2-1	TGTGCCAGCAGTGAAGCAGGTCGGACCAATGAGCAGTTCTTC	CASSEAGRTNEQFF
14	TRBV3-1/TRBV3-2	.	.	TRBJ1-1	TGTGCCAGCAGCCGGGACACTATGAACACTGAAGCTTTCTTT	CASSRDTMNTEAFF
13	TRBV12-3/TRBV12-4	.	.	TRBJ1-1	TGTGCCAGCAGTTTGAAGGCGTACACTGAAGCTTTCTTT	CASSLKAYTEAFF
14	TRBV5-1	once	.	TRBJ2-7	TGCGCCAGCAGCCCAGGACAGGGAGGGTACGAGCAGTACTTC	CASSPGQGGYEQYF
13	TRBV7-9	.	.	TRBJ2-3	TGTGCCAGCGGGGGGAAGGGCACAGATACGCAGTATTTT	CASGGKGTDTQYF
15	TRBV30	.	.	TRBJ1-4	TGTGCCCGGAGATCCCGGCCCCCGGCGGCTGAAAAACTGTTTTTT	CARRSRPPAAEKLFF
13	TRBV12-3/TRBV12-4	.	.	TRBJ2-3	TGTGCCAGCAGTTTTTGGGGGTCAGATACGCAGTATTTT	CASSFWGSDTQYF
16	TRBV13	.	TRBD1	TRBJ1-2	TGTGCCAGCAGCTTAGGCTCGGGACAGGGGGGTGACGGCTACACCTTC	CASSLGSGQGGDGYTF
15	TRBV6-5	.	.	TRBJ1-2	TGTGCCAGCAGTCGGTCGGCCAGAGCTAACTATGGCTACACCTTC	CASSRSARANYGYTF
12	TRBV5-6	.	.	TRBJ1-2	TGTGCCAGCAGCCGAGTAGGGTATGGCTACACCTTC	CASSRVGYGYTF
16	TRBV15	.	.	TRBJ1-4	TGTGCCACCAGCAACGCTGGGGAGGGGATAATAGGAAAACTGTTTTTT	CATSNAGEGIIGKLFF
15	TRBV5-1	once	TRBD2	TRBJ2-7	TGCGCCAGCAGCATGACTAGCGGGATTGCTAGAGAGCAGTACTTC	CASSMTSGIAREQYF
15	TRBV9	.	.	TRBJ2-3	TGTGCCAGCAGCGTATACTCACGGGCCCCAGATACGCAGTATTTT	CASSVYSRAPDTQYF
16	TRBV7-9	.	TRBD1	TRBJ2-2	TGTGCCAGCAGCTTAGATTTGAGGGGGCACACCGGGGAGCTGTTTTTT	CASSLDLRGHTGELFF